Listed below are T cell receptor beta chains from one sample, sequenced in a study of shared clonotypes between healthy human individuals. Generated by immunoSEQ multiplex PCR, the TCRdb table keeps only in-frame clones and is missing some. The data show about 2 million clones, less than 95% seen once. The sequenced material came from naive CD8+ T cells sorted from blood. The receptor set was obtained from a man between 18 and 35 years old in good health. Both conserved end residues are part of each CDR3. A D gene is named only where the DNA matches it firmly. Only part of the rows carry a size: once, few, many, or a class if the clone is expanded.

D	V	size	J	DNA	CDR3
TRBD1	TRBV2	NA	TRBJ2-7	TGTGCCAGCAGTGAAGGGGTTCAGGGGGCGGAGGATTACGAGCAGTACTTC	CASSEGVQGAEDYEQYF
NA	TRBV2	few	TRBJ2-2	TGTGCCAGCAGTGCCTTTGTGGGGGAGGGGGAGCTGTTTTTT	CASSAFVGEGELFF
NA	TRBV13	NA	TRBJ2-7	TGTGCCAGCAGCTCCAGCTCCTACGAGCAGTACTTC	CASSSSSYEQYF
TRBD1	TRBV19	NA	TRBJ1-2	TGTGCCAGTAGTGAGACAGGGGTCTACACCTTC	CASSETGVYTF
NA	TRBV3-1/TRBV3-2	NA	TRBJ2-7	TGTGCCAGCAGCCCGGAGCAGTACTTC	CASSPEQYF
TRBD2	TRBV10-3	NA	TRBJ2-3	TGTGCCATCCCACCTCCGCAGCGGGAGGAACCTAGCACAGATACGCAGTATTTT	CAIPPPQREEPSTDTQYF
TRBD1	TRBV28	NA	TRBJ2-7	TGTGCCAGCAGTTGGACAGGGGCAGCCTACGAGCAGTACTTC	CASSWTGAAYEQYF
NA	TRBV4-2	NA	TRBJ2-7	TGTGCCAGCAGCCCGAGGGTAAGCTCCTACGAGCAGTACTTC	CASSPRVSSYEQYF
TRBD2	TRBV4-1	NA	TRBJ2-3	TGCGCCAGCAGCCAAGATATTGCTAGCGGGGGCACAGATACGCAGTATTTT	CASSQDIASGGTDTQYF
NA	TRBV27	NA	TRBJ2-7	TGTGCCAGCAGCCCCGGGGTTACCTACGAGCAGTACTTC	CASSPGVTYEQYF
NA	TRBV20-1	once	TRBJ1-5	TGCAGTGCTAGAGAGGGGGGGCCCCAGCATTTT	CSAREGGPQHF
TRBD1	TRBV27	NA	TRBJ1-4	TGTGCCAGCAGCGGGACAGGGGGCGGCGAAAAACTGTTTTTT	CASSGTGGGEKLFF
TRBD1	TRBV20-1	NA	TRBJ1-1	TGCAGTGCCGAGACAGGGCGGCGAGCTTTCTTT	CSAETGRRAFF
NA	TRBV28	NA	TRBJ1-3	TGTGCCAGCACTAAACTAAGGGGTATCTCTGGAAACACCATATATTTT	CASTKLRGISGNTIYF
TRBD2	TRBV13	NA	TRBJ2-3	TGTGCCAGCAGCGCCCCTGGGGGGGTAGGTACAGATACGCAGTATTTT	CASSAPGGVGTDTQYF
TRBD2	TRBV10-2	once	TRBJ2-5	TGCGCCAGCAGTGAGTCCTTACTAGCGGGGGCCGACCAAGAGACCCAGTACTTC	CASSESLLAGADQETQYF
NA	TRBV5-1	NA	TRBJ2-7	TGCGCCAGCAGGGCGACGCCCAACGAGCAGTACTTC	CASRATPNEQYF
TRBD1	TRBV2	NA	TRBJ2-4	TGTGCCAGCAGCCGCTCCGGGACAGGGCTAGCCAAAAACATTCAGTACTTC	CASSRSGTGLAKNIQYF
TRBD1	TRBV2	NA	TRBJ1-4	TGTGCCAGCAGTCGACAGGGTAGGAATGAAAAACTGTTTTTT	CASSRQGRNEKLFF
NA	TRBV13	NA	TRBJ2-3	TGTGCCAGCGTCTCGTCAGGGTTAGATACGCAGTATTTT	CASVSSGLDTQYF
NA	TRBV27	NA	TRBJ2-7	TGTGCCAGCAGTTTAAACGGACGGGAACTTGACGAGCAGTACTTC	CASSLNGRELDEQYF
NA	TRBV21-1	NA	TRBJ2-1	TGTGCCAGCAGCAAAAGGACCGGGACAGGGCTCCATGAGCAGTTCTTC	CASSKRTGTGLHEQFF
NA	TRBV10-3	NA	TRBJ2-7	TGTGCCATCTGGGTGCCGGGGCACGAGCAGTACTTC	CAIWVPGHEQYF
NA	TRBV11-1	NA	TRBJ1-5	TGTGCCAGCAGACACCGAAATCAGCCCCAGCATTTT	CASRHRNQPQHF
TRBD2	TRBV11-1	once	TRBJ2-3	TGTGCCAGCAGCTTTTTTAGCGGGGGGGCCCAAGGAGATACGCAGTATTTT	CASSFFSGGAQGDTQYF
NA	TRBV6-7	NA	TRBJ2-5	TGTGCCAGCAGGCCCCCTGCCAGGCGGTCCCAAGAGACCCAGTACTTC	CASRPPARRSQETQYF
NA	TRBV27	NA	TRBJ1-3	TGTGCCAGCAGTTTAACCGGGGGGCTCGGAAACACCATATATTTT	CASSLTGGLGNTIYF
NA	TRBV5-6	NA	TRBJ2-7	TGTGCCAGCAGCTTGGAGGGGTCAGGGTGGGCCAACGAGCAGTACTTC	CASSLEGSGWANEQYF
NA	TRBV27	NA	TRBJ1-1	TGTGCCAGCTGGCTGGTGAACACTGAAGCTTTCTTT	CASWLVNTEAFF
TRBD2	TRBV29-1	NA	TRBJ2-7	TGCAGCGTAGCCGGGACTAGCGGGAAGTCCTACGAGCAGTACTTC	CSVAGTSGKSYEQYF
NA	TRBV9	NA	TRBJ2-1	TGTGCCAGCAGCGAGGGAGCAGGGATGAACAATGAGCAGTTCTTC	CASSEGAGMNNEQFF
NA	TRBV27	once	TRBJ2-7	TGTGCCAGCAGTTGGGGACCTACCTACGAGCAGTACTTC	CASSWGPTYEQYF
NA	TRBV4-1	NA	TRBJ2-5	TGCGCCAGCAGCCCCATAAAGACCACTCAAGAGACCCAGTACTTC	CASSPIKTTQETQYF
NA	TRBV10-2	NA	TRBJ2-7	TGCGCCAGCAGGAGGGAGAGCTCCTACGAGCAGTACTTC	CASRRESSYEQYF
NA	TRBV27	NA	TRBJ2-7	TGTGCCAGCAGAGTTGAAGCAGGGTCCTACGAGCAGTACTTC	CASRVEAGSYEQYF
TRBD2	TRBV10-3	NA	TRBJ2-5	TGTGCCATCAGTGCCCCGGGAGGTACCTTGGAGACCCAGTACTTC	CAISAPGGTLETQYF
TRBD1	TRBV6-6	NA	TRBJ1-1	TGTGCCAGCAGTTGGGGACAGGGGGCCGAAGCTTTCTTT	CASSWGQGAEAFF
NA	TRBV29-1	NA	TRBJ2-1	TGCAGCGTTGAAGAAGGTCAGCGGCCCTACAATGAGCAGTTCTTC	CSVEEGQRPYNEQFF
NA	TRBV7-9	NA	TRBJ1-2	TGTGCCAGCAGCTTAGCGCTTCAGGAAGTCTACACCTTC	CASSLALQEVYTF
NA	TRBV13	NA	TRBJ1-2	TGTGCCAGCAGCCATGGAGGGAAATCGGAGGGCTACACCTTC	CASSHGGKSEGYTF
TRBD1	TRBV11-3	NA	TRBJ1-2	TGTGCCAGCACCGAACCCGGGACAGTTTATGGCTACACCTTC	CASTEPGTVYGYTF
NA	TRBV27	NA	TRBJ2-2	TGTGCCAGCAGTTTATACCGGGGGCCGGCGAACACCGGGGAGCTGTTTTTT	CASSLYRGPANTGELFF
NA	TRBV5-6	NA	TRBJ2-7	TGTGCCAGCAGCTCCCGTTTCACGGACCACTCCTACGAGCAGTACTTC	CASSSRFTDHSYEQYF
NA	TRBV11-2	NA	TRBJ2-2	TGTGCCAGCAGCCTCTTTAACAGGGCGGGCACCGGGGAGCTGTTTTTT	CASSLFNRAGTGELFF
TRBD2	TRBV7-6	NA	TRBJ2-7	TGTGCCAGCAGCTTAGGGGACTACCACTACGAGCAGTACTTC	CASSLGDYHYEQYF